Below, 20 T cell receptor beta chains from the same sample are listed, as sequenced in a study of blood T cell repertoires in COVID-19. The data were produced by immunoSEQ multiplex PCR, yet TCRdb's version contains in-frame clones alone and is incomplete. The data show around 480,000 clones, approximately 89% seen once. The specimen was peripheral blood. Receptors originate from a woman in her forties or fifties with COVID-19, enrolled during active disease.

This chain uses TRBV6-1 with TRBJ2-7; no reliable D call. Germline V gives CDR1 MNHNS, CDR2 SASEGT. This CDR3 spans 14 amino acids. The ends were cut back, 1 base at V and 0 bases at J, with 7 bases in the middle. The CDR3 region has the DNA TGTGCCAGCAGTGAAGAGACAATCTCCTACGAGCAGTACTTC. Protein: CASSEETISYEQYF.

The chain employs TRBV11-3 and TRBJ2-1; 7 bases are shared with TRBD2. CDR3 length: 14 amino acids. J lost 8 bases, V lost 0 bases, and 4 bases had no gene match. The V gene's germline CDR1 is SGHNT and CDR2 YENEEA. In nucleotides, the CDR3 is TGTGCCAGCAGCTTAGAAACTAGCGCGGATGAGCAGTTCTTC. Translation: CASSLETSADEQFF.

V usage is TRBV6-6 and J usage is TRBJ2-5, with TRBD1 matching over 9 bases. The CDR3 is made up of 16 amino acids. Unmatched junction bases numbered 6, after V lost 0 bases and J lost 4 bases. CDR1 and CDR2 (germline): MNHNY, SVGAGI (reference sequence). CDR3 coding DNA: TGTGCCAGCAGTTACTCGAGGGACAGGGAGGGAGAGACCCAGTACTTC. Its protein is CASSYSRDREGETQYF.

This clone was seen only a few times. V usage is TRBV4-1 and J usage is TRBJ2-3, with 9 bases lining up with TRBD1. The CDR3 spans 16 residues. Germline loops: CDR1 MGHRA, CDR2 YSYEKL. Losses at the gene ends were 1 base for V and 2 bases for J; bases not matched to a gene: 4. The CDR3 reads CASSQADRGTTDTQYF. CDR3 nucleotides: TGCGCCAGCAGCCAAGCCGACAGGGGGACCACAGATACGCAGTATTTT.

The CDR3 spells CASSQDTGGPNEQFF. The CDR3 bases are TGCGCCAGCAGCCAAGATACGGGGGGGCCAAATGAGCAGTTCTTC. The V and J genes are TRBV4-1 and TRBJ2-1; 8 bases are a match to TRBD2. Germline trimming cut 0 bases from V and 7 bases from J; bases unmatched to any gene: 5. In germline, CDR1 is MGHRA, CDR2 YSYEKL. The CDR3 runs 15 residues.

Only one count was recorded for this clone. The V gene is TRBV5-8, the J gene TRBJ1-6; D not resolved. Trimming shortened V by 3 bases and J by 12 bases, and 7 bases separated the two germline ends. The V gene's germline CDR1 is SGHTS and CDR2 YDEGEE. This CDR3 is built from 11 residues. The CDR3 bases are TGTGCCAGCAGCTACAATGTACCCCTCCACTTT. Translating it yields CASSYNVPLHF.

The rearrangement joins TRBV19 to TRBJ1-2; 7 bases fit TRBD1. Trimming cost V 1 base and J 8 bases; bases outside gene matches: 7. The CDR3 length is 14 residues. Germline CDR1 and CDR2: LNHDA and SQIVND (reference sequence). DNA of the CDR3: TGTGCCAGTAGTATAGGGACAGGTTTACCCGGCTACACCTTC. Its protein product is CASSIGTGLPGYTF.

The chain couples TRBV10-3 to TRBJ1-1, with a possible D match to TRBD1 (5 bases). Trimming left V 0 bases short and J 6 bases short, with 14 bases between. The CDR3 runs 15 residues. CDR1 is ENHRY and CDR2 is SYGVKD in the germline V gene. CDR3 region: CAISESRWSGAEAFF. The CDR3 coding sequence is TGTGCCATCAGTGAGTCGCGTTGGTCGGGGGCTGAAGCTTTCTTT.

The chain recombines TRBV6-5 with TRBJ1-3; no reliable D call. The V end was cut by 8 bases, the J end by 4 bases, with 15 bases between. The CDR3 length is 14 residues. CDR1 is MNHEY, CDR2 SVGAGI, per germline. CDR3 in DNA: TGTGCCAGCGGGTTGAGCGGGAACGGAAACACCATATATTTT. Its protein is CASGLSGNGNTIYF.

This chain uses TRBV18 with TRBJ1-2; the match to TRBD1 covers 9 bases. The ends lost 5 bases at V and 6 bases at J; junction bases unmatched: 10. Germline V gene sequence: CDR1 KGHSH, CDR2 LQKENI. There are 15 residues in the CDR3. In DNA form, the CDR3 reads TGTGCCAGCTCAGAGACGAACAGGGGGCATGATGGCTACACCTTC. This codes for CASSETNRGHDGYTF.

The CDR3 sequence: CSVGTGGFGYTF. The CDR3 nucleotides are TGCAGCGTAGGGACAGGGGGCTTCGGCTACACCTTC. The chain employs TRBV29-1 and TRBJ1-2; 12 positions agree with TRBD1. With V trimmed by 6 bases and J by 8 bases, 4 bases remained unmatched. CDR3 size: 12 residues. Per the germline V gene, CDR1 is SQVTM and CDR2 is ANQGSEA. Looking up the rest from reference TRBV29-1 and TRBJ1-2 gives the full variable domain: SAVISQKPSRDICQRGTSLTIQCQVDSQVTMMFWYRQQPGQSLTLIATANQGSEATYESGFVIDKFPISRPNLTFSTLTVSNMSPEDSSIYLCSVGTGGFGYTFGSGTRLTVV.

For this clone: Other DNA sequences within the sample encode an identical CDR3. The genes are TRBV19 and TRBJ2-2; possible D gene TRBD2, 6 bases. The CDR3 runs 13 residues. V was trimmed by 3 bases and J by 7 bases, leaving 9 bases between them. From germline, CDR1 is LNHDA and CDR2 SQIVND (reference sequence). The CDR3 coding sequence is TGTGCCAGTAGTATTGGGGGAGGCGGGGAGCTGTTTTTT. As protein: CASSIGGGGELFF. Looking up the rest from reference TRBV19 and TRBJ2-2 gives the full variable domain: DGGITQSPKYLFRKEGQNVTLSCEQNLNHDAMYWYRQDPGQGLRLIYYSQIVNDFQKGDIAEGYSVSREKKESFPLTVTSAQKNPTAFYLCASSIGGGGELFFGEGSRLTVL.

This chain connects TRBV29-1 to TRBJ1-4; 7 nucleotides align to TRBD1. J lost 3 bases, V lost 5 bases, and 6 bases had no gene match. CDR3 size: 14 residues. Looked up from germline, CDR1 is SQVTM and CDR2 is ANQGSEA. In DNA, the CDR3 is TGCAGCGTTCGACAGGGAGGTCCTAATGAAAAACTGTTTTTT. It codes for CSVRQGGPNEKLFF.

This clone was recorded a few times. The chain uses TRBV6-1 and TRBJ1-5, with D maybe TRBD1 (6 bases). The length of the CDR3 is 14 residues. CDR1 and CDR2 from the germline V gene are MNHNS and SASEGT. The germline V and J ends were trimmed by 2 bases and 11 bases, with 16 bases remaining between them. This CDR3 reads CASSEIGGRGAQHF. The CDR3 DNA reads as TGTGCCAGCAGTGAAATCGGCGGGAGGGGGGCCCAGCATTTT.

The CDR3 DNA follows: TGTGCCAGCAGCTTGGAGACAGGGCTAAACACCATATATTTT. Translating gives CASSLETGLNTIYF. This sequence joins TRBV7-9 and TRBJ1-3, with TRBD1 matching over 7 bases. The CDR3 is 14 amino acids. J gave up 6 bases and V 3 bases, and 5 bases lay outside the gene matches. Germline values: CDR1 SEHNR, CDR2 FQNEAQ (reference sequence). Using reference TRBV7-9 and TRBJ1-3 for the parts outside the CDR3, the full variable domain is DTGVSQNPRHKITKRGQNVTFRCDPISEHNRLYWYRQTLGQGPEFLTYFQNEAQLEKSRLLSDRFSAERPKGSFSTLEIQRTEQGDSAMYLCASSLETGLNTIYFGEGSWLTVV.

The rearrangement joins TRBV13 to TRBJ2-7, with 11 bases that match TRBD2. The junction had 7 bases not matched to a gene; V was cut back by 6 bases and J by 3 bases. Germline-derived CDR1 and CDR2 are PRHDT and FYEKMQ (reference sequence). CDR3 length: 15 amino acids. Here the CDR3 DNA reads TGTGCCAGCAGATCTAGCGGGGGGAACGGCTACGAGCAGTACTTC. It encodes CASRSSGGNGYEQYF.

This chain links TRBV7-8 with TRBJ1-1; 9 bases are shared with TRBD1. Germline V gene sequence: CDR1 SGHVS, CDR2 FQNEAQ. The CDR3 consists of 15 residues. The V segment lost 4 bases and the J segment 3 bases; nucleotides outside the gene matches: 6. CDR3 sequence (DNA): TGTGCCAGCAGCTCAATGGGACAGGGCGACACTGAAGCTTTCTTT. This codes for CASSSMGQGDTEAFF.

The chain joins TRBV4-1 to TRBJ2-7, with TRBD2 matching 10 bases. This CDR3 is 19 amino acids long. The V and J ends lost 4 bases and 1 base, in that order; junction bases with no gene match: 16. Germline values: CDR1 MGHRA, CDR2 YSYEKL. Here the CDR3 reads CASSLFKSLAGVRSYEQYF. As DNA, the CDR3 is TGCGCCAGCAGCCTCTTCAAGTCCCTAGCGGGGGTACGATCCTACGAGCAGTACTTC.

The rearrangement uses TRBV6-5 and TRBJ2-7, with D maybe TRBD1 (5 bases). The germline CDR1 and CDR2 sequences are MNHEY and SVGAGI. Trimming removed 3 bases from V and 2 bases from J, with 11 bases in between. This CDR3 is built from 14 residues. The CDR3 DNA reads as TGTGCCAGCAGTTATTCGACAGAAACCTACGAGCAGTACTTC. This codes for CASSYSTETYEQYF.

The rearrangement uses TRBV5-1 and TRBJ1-2; 8 bases align to TRBD1. Germline V gene data show CDR1 as SGHRS and CDR2 as YFSETQ. The CDR3 has 15 residues. Trimming cost V 1 base and J 8 bases; bases outside gene matches: 10. In nucleotides, the CDR3 is TGCGCCAGCAGCTTGAACGGACAGGGTGCCTGGGGCTACACCTTC. This gives the protein CASSLNGQGAWGYTF.